One sample yielded the 21 T cell receptor beta chains listed below, sequenced in a study of vaccination effects on CD4 cells after COVID-19. Antigen specificity for these receptors is unknown. The assay was immunoSEQ multiplex PCR, and TCRdb's table has in-frame clones only and misses some. The table lists fewer than 20,000 clones, about 76% of them singletons. The ViraFEST assay expanded antigen-specific CD4+ T cells with viral peptide pools before sequencing. Cultured cells yielded isolated CD4+ T cells after 10 days. Either the BNT162b2 or mRNA-1273 vaccine was given to participants in two doses. Sequenced material: CD4+ T cells from PBMCs cultured with HCoV-NL63 spike peptides, taken after COVID-19 vaccination. The source is a human donor who received a COVID-19 vaccine.

The chain has TRBV5-6 and TRBJ1-1; perhaps TRBD1 as D (6 bases). The germline V gene encodes CDR1 SGHDT and CDR2 YYEEEE. The CDR3 extends over 14 amino acids. Trimming removed 1 base at V and 4 bases at J, with 11 bases between. The CDR3 bases are TGTGCCAGCAGCTTGCTGGGGGCCGGCACTGAAGCTTTCTTT. Amino acid sequence: CASSLLGAGTEAFF.

The rearrangement joins TRBV11-1 to TRBJ2-2; 8 nucleotides align to TRBD1. V lost 3 bases and J lost 1; bases outside the gene matches: 4. This CDR3 region has 16 residues. Germline lookup yields CDR1 SGHAT and CDR2 FQDESV (reference sequence). For the CDR3, the DNA is TGTGCCAGCAGCTTGACCGGGACAGGGAACACCGGGGAGCTGTTTTTT. Protein product: CASSLTGTGNTGELFF.

This clone was seen once. CDR3 protein: CASTQGKSGYTF. For the CDR3, the DNA is TGTGCCAGCACGCAGGGTAAGAGTGGCTACACCTTC. The V and J genes are TRBV28 and TRBJ1-2, with a possible D match to TRBD1 (5 bases). This CDR3 region has 12 residues. Trimming stripped 7 bases from V and 7 bases from J, with 13 bases between. The germline V gene has CDR1 MDHEN and CDR2 SYDVKM.

This clone showed up just a few times. V gene TRBV2 combines with J gene TRBJ2-1; 8 bases line up with TRBD1. V trimming: 5 bases; J trimming: 5 bases; junction bases outside the gene matches: 8. The CDR3 is made up of 15 amino acids. Germline values: CDR1 SNHLY, CDR2 FYNNEI. CDR3 loop: CASSYRDRTNNEQFF. CDR3 DNA: TGTGCCAGCAGTTACCGGGACAGGACAAACAATGAGCAGTTCTTC.

This clone came up a few times. The gene calls are TRBV12-5 and TRBJ2-1; D ambiguous. V lost 3 bases and J 0 bases, leaving 12 bases between the germline ends. The CDR3 has 16 amino acids. The V gene's germline CDR1 is LGHNT and CDR2 FRNRAP. Written as DNA, the CDR3 is TGTGCTAGTGGTTTCCAGACGGGTGACTCCTACAATGAGCAGTTCTTC. Encoded protein: CASGFQTGDSYNEQFF.

The rearrangement joins TRBV30 to TRBJ1-2; D gene uncertain. Trimming removed 3 bases from V and 8 bases from J, with 13 bases in between. This CDR3 comprises 12 residues. CDR1 is GTSNPN, CDR2 SVGIG, per germline (reference sequence). CDR3 protein: CAWRGGPKGYTF. CDR3 nucleotides: TGTGCCTGGAGAGGCGGGCCTAAGGGCTACACCTTC.

The V and J genes are TRBV19 and TRBJ1-2; the match to TRBD1 covers 7 bases. This CDR3 is 12 amino acids long. Germline V CDR1 and CDR2: LNHDA, SQIVND (reference sequence). V lost 5 bases, J lost 8 bases, and 5 bases stayed unmatched. CDR3 sequence (DNA): TGTGCCAGTAGTCAGGGGGGGATCGGCTACACCTTC. Encoded protein: CASSQGGIGYTF.

The sample holds one count of this clone. The rearrangement uses TRBV7-9 and TRBJ1-1; D call uncertain. Trimming removed 0 bases from V and 2 bases from J, with 7 bases in between. The CDR3 consists of 14 residues. Looked up from germline, CDR1 is SEHNR and CDR2 is FQNEAQ (reference sequence). CDR3 nucleotide sequence: TGTGCCAGCAGCTTAGCTGGCGTCAACACTGAAGCTTTCTTT. Amino acid sequence: CASSLAGVNTEAFF.

The J gene is TRBJ2-5, the V gene TRBV30, with 7 bases lining up with TRBD2. The CDR3 has 14 residues. Trimming took 0 bases from V and 4 from J; bases not matched to a gene: 5. Germline V gene lookup returns CDR1 GTSNPN and CDR2 SVGIG (reference sequence). The CDR3 coding sequence is TGTGCCTGGAGTGTAGTGGCTAGCGGAGAGACCCAGTACTTC. Amino acids: CAWSVVASGETQYF.

This clone was observed a single time. The rearrangement joins TRBV11-2 to TRBJ2-1, with 7 bases matching TRBD2. Germline-derived CDR1 and CDR2 are SGHAT and FQNNGV. CDR3 length equals 13 residues. J was trimmed by 5 bases and V by 8 bases; bases with no gene match: 6. The DNA for the CDR3 is TGTGCCAGCGGGACTACCCCCGACAATGAGCAGTTCTTC. Amino acid sequence: CASGTTPDNEQFF.

This clone is medium-sized by share. This rearrangement joins TRBV19 to TRBJ1-5; 9 nucleotides align to TRBD1. The CDR3 has 14 amino acids. Looked up from germline, CDR1 is LNHDA and CDR2 is SQIVND (reference sequence). Trimming took 5 bases from V and 2 from J; bases not matched to a gene: 1. In DNA form, the CDR3 reads TGTGCCAGTAGTCGACAGGGGGGCAATCAGCCCCAGCATTTT. Protein product: CASSRQGGNQPQHF. The full variable domain, rest sourced from reference TRBV19 and TRBJ1-5, is DGGITQSPKYLFRKEGQNVTLSCEQNLNHDAMYWYRQDPGQGLRLIYYSQIVNDFQKGDIAEGYSVSREKKESFPLTVTSAQKNPTAFYLCASSRQGGNQPQHFGDGTRLSIL.

The J gene is TRBJ2-3, the V gene TRBV3-1 (or the pseudogene TRBV3-2); possibly TRBD2 for D (5 bases). The CDR3 loop spans 16 amino acids. The germline gives CDR1 LGHDT, CDR2 YNNKEL (reference sequence). V lost 1 base to trimming and J lost 3 bases, with 14 bases between them. In DNA, the CDR3 is TGTGCCAGCAGCCAAGTATTCCTAGCAGAGACAGATACGCAGTATTTT. This translates into CASSQVFLAETDTQYF.

The rearrangement links TRBV18 to TRBJ1-1; D gene ambiguous. Germline assignment: CDR1 KGHSH and CDR2 LQKENI. CDR3 size: 13 residues. Trimming pared 6 bases from V and 2 bases from J, leaving 10 bases between. In DNA, the CDR3 is TGTGCCAGCTCTTCCGCGGGAAACACTGAAGCTTTCTTT. This encodes CASSSAGNTEAFF.

The chain is built from TRBV4-1 and TRBJ1-4; D perhaps matches TRBD1 (5 bases). The CDR3 extends over 17 amino acids. Trimming removed 5 bases at V and 4 bases at J, with 20 bases between. Germline CDR1 reads MGHRA; CDR2 reads YSYEKL. CDR3: CASSKGTTRGDNEKLFF. The CDR3 DNA sequence: TGCGCCAGCAGCAAGGGGACCACCCGAGGGGATAATGAAAAACTGTTTTTT.

The chain carries TRBV7-3 and TRBJ2-3; 7 positions match TRBD1. The CDR3 sequence is 14 residues long. With V trimmed by 0 bases and J by 6 bases, 3 bases remained unmatched. Germline values: CDR1 SGHTA, CDR2 FQGTGA. CDR3 nucleotides: TGTGCCAGCAGCTTAACAGGGGGCAGTGATACGCAGTATTTT. Its protein is CASSLTGGSDTQYF.

The chain links TRBV2 to TRBJ2-1; TRBD2 might be the D (5 bases). The V end lost 5 bases, the J end lost 8 bases, and 10 bases lay between the germline ends. The CDR3 consists of 12 residues. Per germline, CDR1 SNHLY and CDR2 FYNNEI. The CDR3 region has the DNA TGTGCCAGCAGTAAGGAGGCTGATGAGCAGTTCTTC. Its translation is CASSKEADEQFF.

This clone occurred a few times. This chain connects TRBV30 to TRBJ1-2; no firm D call. Trimming removed 0 bases from V and 4 bases from J, with 9 bases in between. The CDR3 contains 13 residues. Germline V gives CDR1 GTSNPN, CDR2 SVGIG (reference sequence). The chain's CDR3 is CAWSVKNIYGYTF. In nucleotides, the CDR3 is TGTGCCTGGAGTGTAAAGAACATCTATGGCTACACCTTC.

The chain joins TRBV5-1 to TRBJ1-2, with D tentatively TRBD1 (6 bases). CDR3 length equals 13 residues. CDR1 is SGHRS and CDR2 is YFSETQ in the germline V gene. V was shortened by 4 bases and J by 6 bases, with 13 bases between the two germline ends. CDR3 DNA: TGCGCCAGCAGCAGGGGGATTGAGGATGGCTACACCTTC. Its protein is CASSRGIEDGYTF.

The V gene is TRBV19, the J gene TRBJ1-4; TRBD1 aligns across 9 bases. Germline values: CDR1 LNHDA, CDR2 SQIVND (reference sequence). This CDR3 is built from 13 residues. Trimming removed 8 bases from V and 6 bases from J; junction bases left unmatched: 4. This CDR3 reads CASRRQGDEKLFF. In nucleotides, the CDR3 is TGTGCCAGTCGTCGACAGGGGGATGAAAAACTGTTTTTT.

CDR3 coding DNA: TGTGCCAGCAGCGCCTTACGGGCAGGAATCAATCAGCCCCAGCATTTT. Residues: CASSALRAGINQPQHF. The chain is built from TRBV5-6 and TRBJ1-5; no firm D call. Germline lookup yields CDR1 SGHDT and CDR2 YYEEEE. The CDR3 covers 16 residues. V was cut by 4 bases and J by 3 bases, with 17 bases left in between.

V gene TRBV20-1 combines with J gene TRBJ1-2; D unclear. Germline values: CDR1 DFQATT, CDR2 SNEGSKA (reference sequence). The CDR3 runs 16 residues. Trimming took off 3 bases at V and 1 base at J, with 18 bases between the two ends. CDR3 residues: CSASPPVTNFNYGYTF. The CDR3 nucleotides read TGCAGTGCTAGTCCCCCGGTTACAAACTTTAACTATGGCTACACCTTC.